The 20 T cell receptor beta chains below were found in one sample sequenced in a study of OX40 agonist ivuxolimab in advanced cancers. Generated by immunoSEQ multiplex PCR, the TCRdb table keeps only in-frame clones and is missing some. Seen here are fewer than 65,000 clones, roughly nine tenths observed once, and the top ten hold 0.3% to 0.35%. This material consisted of CD4+ or CD8+ T cells sorted from blood, taken in a trial of the OX40 agonist ivuxolimab. The receptor set was obtained from an adult with an advanced solid tumor such as melanoma, head and neck, liver or kidney cancer.

The chain has TRBV11-3 and TRBJ2-7; tentative D call: TRBD2 (5 bases). The CDR3 consists of 14 residues. Deletions cut 1 base from V and 3 bases from J, with 10 bases between. Germline CDR1 and CDR2: SGHNT and YENEEA. Written as DNA, the CDR3 is TGTGCCAGCAGCTTAGGTGGAGGTATCTACGAGCAGTACTTC. It yields the protein CASSLGGGIYEQYF. Combining the CDR3 with reference TRBV11-3 and TRBJ2-7 gives the whole variable domain EAGVVQSPRYKIIEKKQPVAFWCNPISGHNTLYWYLQNLGQGPELLIRYENEEAVDDSQLPKDRFSAERLKGVDSTLKIQPAELGDSAVYLCASSLGGGIYEQYFGPGTRLTVT.

This clone was detected once. The CDR3 loop is CASSLITSGGGETQYF. CDR3 bases: TGTGCCAGCAGCTTAATTACTAGCGGGGGCGGAGAGACCCAGTACTTC. J is TRBJ2-5 and V is TRBV11-3; TRBD2 matches at 11 bases. The V gene's germline CDR1 is SGHNT and CDR2 YENEEA. The CDR3 is 16 residues long. The V gene end was trimmed by 2 bases and the J gene end by 4 bases; junction bases not matched to a gene: 6. Using reference TRBV11-3 and TRBJ2-5 for the parts outside the CDR3, the full variable domain is EAGVVQSPRYKIIEKKQPVAFWCNPISGHNTLYWYLQNLGQGPELLIRYENEEAVDDSQLPKDRFSAERLKGVDSTLKIQPAELGDSAVYLCASSLITSGGGETQYFGPGTRLLVL.

This clone was seen once. The V call is TRBV5-6, the J call TRBJ1-6, with D possibly TRBD1 on 6 matching bases. Trimming removed 4 bases from V and 2 bases from J, with 13 bases in between. CDR1 and CDR2 from the germline V gene are SGHDT and YYEEEE. The CDR3 has 16 residues. Here the CDR3 reads CASSGMTGAYNSPLHF. The CDR3 nucleotides are TGTGCCAGCAGCGGAATGACAGGAGCCTATAATTCACCCCTCCACTTT.

The genes are TRBV7-9 and TRBJ2-1; D possibly uses TRBD1 or TRBD2 (5 bases each). Germline V gene data show CDR1 as SEHNR and CDR2 as FQNEAQ (reference sequence). V lost 1 base and J 7 bases, leaving 14 bases between the germline ends. The CDR3 has 15 residues. CDR3 bases: TGTGCCAGCAGCTTAGTGGGGGTCAGGGCAAATGAGCAGTTCTTC. Its translation is CASSLVGVRANEQFF.

This clone was counted only a few times. The gene calls are TRBV6-1 and TRBJ1-4; D unresolved. This CDR3 comprises 11 residues. Deletions cut 1 base from V and 8 bases from J, with 2 bases between. The germline gives CDR1 MNHNS, CDR2 SASEGT. The CDR3 spells CASSEVEKLFF. In DNA, the CDR3 is TGTGCCAGCAGTGAAGTAGAAAAACTGTTTTTT.

This clone was seen just once. This chain uses TRBV5-1 with TRBJ1-4; 9 nucleotides agree with TRBD1. The CDR3 spans 15 residues. From germline, CDR1 is SGHRS and CDR2 YFSETQ. After removal of 4 bases from V and 5 bases from J, the junction contained 6 bases not matched to a gene. The chain's CDR3 is CASSVDRGKNEKLFF. The CDR3 DNA sequence: TGCGCCAGCAGCGTGGACAGGGGAAAGAATGAAAAACTGTTTTTT. The complete variable domain, with remaining parts taken from reference TRBV5-1 and TRBJ1-4, reads KAGVTQTPRYLIKTRGQQVTLSCSPISGHRSVSWYQQTPGQGLQFLFEYFSETQRNKGNFPGRFSGRQFSNSRSEMNVSTLELGDSALYLCASSVDRGKNEKLFFGSGTQLSVL.

V and J are TRBV11-2 and TRBJ2-7; no clear D. The CDR3 consists of 15 residues. The ends were cut back, 1 base at V and 2 bases at J, with 12 bases in the middle. Germline loops: CDR1 SGHAT, CDR2 FQNNGV. The CDR3 region is CASSLGWTATYEQYF. The CDR3 DNA follows: TGTGCCAGCAGCTTAGGCTGGACGGCTACCTACGAGCAGTACTTC.

The genes are TRBV10-2 and TRBJ1-5; the D is unclear. V lost 3 bases, J lost 4 bases, and 4 bases lay in between. The CDR3 consists of 12 residues. Germline V gives CDR1 WSHSY, CDR2 SAAADI. CDR3 DNA: TGCGCCAGCAGTGATGCTAATCAGCCCCAGCATTTT. Translated: CASSDANQPQHF.

This sequence joins TRBV27 and TRBJ1-2; possible D gene TRBD1, 6 bases. V was trimmed by 8 bases and J by 3 bases, leaving 25 bases between them. This CDR3 is 17 amino acids long. Germline V gives CDR1 MNHEY, CDR2 SMNVEV (reference sequence). The CDR3 DNA sequence: TGTGCCAGCGGCTGGGGTCAACAGGGCGGAGTGGACTATGGCTACACCTTC. This sequence encodes CASGWGQQGGVDYGYTF.

This chain uses TRBV18 with TRBJ2-1, with no clear D. This CDR3 region has 13 residues. The V end lost 3 bases, the J end lost 6 bases, and 9 bases lay between the germline ends. The germline V gene encodes CDR1 KGHSH and CDR2 LQKENI. CDR3 nucleotides: TGTGCCAGCTCACCCTCGACACGCAATGAGCAGTTCTTC. It specifies CASSPSTRNEQFF.

The V and J genes are TRBV19 and TRBJ1-4; D is possibly TRBD1 (5 bases). Germline loops: CDR1 LNHDA, CDR2 SQIVND (reference sequence). Trimming took 7 bases from V and 8 from J, leaving 20 bases between them. The CDR3 length is 15 residues. The CDR3 nucleotides read TGTGCCAGTATGGGACTTACTTTGAGACGGGAAAAACTGTTTTTT. As protein: CASMGLTLRREKLFF.

The J gene is TRBJ1-3, the V gene TRBV9; TRBD1 is a possible D gene (5 bases). The CDR3 has 13 residues. The V end lost 0 bases, the J end lost 5 bases, and 6 bases lay between the germline ends. Germline V gene lookup returns CDR1 SGDLS and CDR2 YYNGEE. CDR3 region: CASSVEDRNTIYF. CDR3 coding DNA: TGTGCCAGCAGCGTAGAGGACAGAAACACCATATATTTT.

This chain uses TRBV5-1 with TRBJ2-1; 10 positions agree with TRBD2. Trimming removed 6 bases from V and 3 bases from J; junction bases left unmatched: 6. In germline, CDR1 is SGHRS, CDR2 YFSETQ. CDR3 length equals 15 residues. In nucleotides, the CDR3 is TGCGCCAGCACAAGAAGCGGGGGGGACTACAATGAGCAGTTCTTC. Amino acids: CASTRSGGDYNEQFF.

The V and J genes are TRBV11-3 and TRBJ1-1; 10 bases fit TRBD1. From germline, CDR1 is SGHNT and CDR2 YENEEA. The CDR3 consists of 13 residues. The V segment lost 0 bases and the J segment 11 bases; nucleotides outside the gene matches: 3. The CDR3 is CASSLETGGRAFF. The DNA of the CDR3 is TGTGCCAGCAGCTTAGAGACAGGGGGCAGGGCTTTCTTT.

The gene calls are TRBV11-2 and TRBJ1-1; D is perhaps TRBD1 (6 bases). The length of the CDR3 is 18 residues. Trimming cost V 1 base and J 0 bases, with 18 bases left between them. The germline gives CDR1 SGHAT, CDR2 FQNNGV. CDR3 DNA: TGTGCCAGCAGCTTAGGGATTCGAAAGGGGACAATGAACACTGAAGCTTTCTTT. This gives the protein CASSLGIRKGTMNTEAFF.

The chain joins TRBV5-4 to TRBJ2-3; 10 bases are shared with TRBD2. V lost 3 bases, J lost 4 bases, and 11 bases stayed unmatched. In germline, CDR1 is SGHNT, CDR2 YYREEE (reference sequence). The CDR3 has 17 residues. CDR3 loop: CASSSPQRGGGADTQYF. The CDR3 coding sequence is TGTGCCAGCAGCTCCCCGCAGCGGGGGGGCGGGGCAGATACGCAGTATTTT.

The chain uses TRBV15 and TRBJ2-7, with 7 nucleotides matching TRBD1. The CDR3 sequence is 12 residues long. Germline loops: CDR1 LNHNV, CDR2 YYDKDF (reference sequence). The ends lost 6 bases at V and 9 bases at J; junction bases unmatched: 8. As DNA, the CDR3 is TGTGCCACCAGTCGTGAGAGGGACAGGCAGTACTTC. This gives the protein CATSRERDRQYF. Supplemented by reference TRBV15 and TRBJ2-7, the full variable domain reads DAMVIQNPRYQVTQFGKPVTLSCSQTLNHNVMYWYQQKSSQAPKLLFHYYDKDFNNEADTPDNFQSRRPNTSFCFLDIRSPGLGDTAMYLCATSRERDRQYFGPGTRLTVT.

This chain joins TRBV2 and TRBJ2-5; TRBD1 aligns across 12 bases. Per germline, CDR1 SNHLY and CDR2 FYNNEI. The CDR3 has 14 amino acids. The V segment lost 7 bases and the J segment 5 bases; nucleotides outside the gene matches: 5. The CDR3 protein is CASTRDRGLETQYF. In DNA form, the CDR3 reads TGTGCCAGCACCAGGGACAGGGGGCTGGAGACCCAGTACTTC.

The chain links TRBV10-3 to TRBJ1-1; 11 nucleotides line up with TRBD1. The CDR3 is 15 residues long. The V gene's germline CDR1 is ENHRY and CDR2 SYGVKD. V lost 6 bases to trimming and J lost 1 base; unmatched junction nucleotides: 4. CDR3 amino acids: CAIRDGQGANTEAFF. The CDR3 nucleotides read TGTGCCATCAGGGACGGACAGGGGGCGAACACTGAAGCTTTCTTT.

The rearrangement joins TRBV11-2 to TRBJ2-7, with no clear D. Germline V gene data show CDR1 as SGHAT and CDR2 as FQNNGV. The CDR3 is 15 residues long. Trimming shortened V by 1 base and J by 0 bases, and 10 bases separated the two germline ends. The CDR3 DNA is TGTGCCAGCAGCTTAGGGGTCATCTTCTCCTACGAGCAGTACTTC. Its protein is CASSLGVIFSYEQYF.